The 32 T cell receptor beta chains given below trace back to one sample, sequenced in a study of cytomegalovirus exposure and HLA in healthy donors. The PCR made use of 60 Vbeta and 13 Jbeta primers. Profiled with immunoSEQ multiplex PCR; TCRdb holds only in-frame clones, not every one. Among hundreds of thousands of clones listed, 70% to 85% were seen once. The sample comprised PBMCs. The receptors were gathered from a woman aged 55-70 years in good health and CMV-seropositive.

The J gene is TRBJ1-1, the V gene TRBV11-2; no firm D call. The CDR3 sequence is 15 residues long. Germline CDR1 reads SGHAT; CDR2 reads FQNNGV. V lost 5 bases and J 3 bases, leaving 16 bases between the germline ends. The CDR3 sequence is CASSINRGRDTEAFF. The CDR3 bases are TGTGCCAGCAGCATAAACCGCGGGCGGGACACTGAAGCTTTCTTT. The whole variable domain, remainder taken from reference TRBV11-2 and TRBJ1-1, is EAGVAQSPRYKIIEKRQSVAFWCNPISGHATLYWYQQILGQGPKLLIQFQNNGVVDDSQLPKDRFSAERLKGVDSTLKIQPAKLEDSAVYLCASSINRGRDTEAFFGQGTRLTVV.

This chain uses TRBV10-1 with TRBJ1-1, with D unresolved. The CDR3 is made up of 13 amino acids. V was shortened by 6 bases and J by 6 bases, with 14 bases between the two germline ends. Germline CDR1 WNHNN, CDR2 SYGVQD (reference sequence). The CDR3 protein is CASRGFRRAEAFF. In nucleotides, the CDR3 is TGCGCCAGCAGGGGGTTTCGGAGGGCTGAAGCTTTCTTT.

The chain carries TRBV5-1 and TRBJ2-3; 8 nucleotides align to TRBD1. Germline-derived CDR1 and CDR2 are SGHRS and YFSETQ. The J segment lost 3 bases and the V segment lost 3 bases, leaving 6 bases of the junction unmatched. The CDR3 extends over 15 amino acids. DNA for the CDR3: TGCGCCAGCAGCTCCGGACAGGGTGTAACAGATACGCAGTATTTT. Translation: CASSSGQGVTDTQYF.

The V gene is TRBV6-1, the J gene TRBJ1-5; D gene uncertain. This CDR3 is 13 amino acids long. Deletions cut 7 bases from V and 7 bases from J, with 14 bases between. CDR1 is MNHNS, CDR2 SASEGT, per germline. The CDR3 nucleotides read TGTGCCAGCATTAAGGAGGGTGTCCAGCCCCAGCATTTT. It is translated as CASIKEGVQPQHF.

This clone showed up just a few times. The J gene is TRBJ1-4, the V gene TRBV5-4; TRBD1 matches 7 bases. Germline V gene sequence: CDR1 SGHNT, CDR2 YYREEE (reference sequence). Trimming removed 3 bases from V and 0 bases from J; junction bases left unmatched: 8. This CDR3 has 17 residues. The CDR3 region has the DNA TGTGCCAGCAGCTCGGGACAGTTCGGAGCAACTAATGAAAAACTGTTTTTT. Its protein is CASSSGQFGATNEKLFF.

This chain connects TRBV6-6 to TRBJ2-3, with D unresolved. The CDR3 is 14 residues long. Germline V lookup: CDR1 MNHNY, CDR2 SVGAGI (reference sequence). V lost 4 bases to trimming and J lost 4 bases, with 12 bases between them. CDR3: CASSSAHYSDTQYF. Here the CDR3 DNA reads TGTGCCAGCAGTTCCGCCCATTACTCAGATACGCAGTATTTT.

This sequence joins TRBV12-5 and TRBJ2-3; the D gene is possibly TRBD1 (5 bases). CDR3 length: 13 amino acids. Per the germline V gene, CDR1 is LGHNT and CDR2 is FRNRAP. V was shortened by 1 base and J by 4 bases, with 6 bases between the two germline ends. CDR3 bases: TGTGCTAGTGGTTTGGGACAGTCAGATACGCAGTATTTT. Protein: CASGLGQSDTQYF.

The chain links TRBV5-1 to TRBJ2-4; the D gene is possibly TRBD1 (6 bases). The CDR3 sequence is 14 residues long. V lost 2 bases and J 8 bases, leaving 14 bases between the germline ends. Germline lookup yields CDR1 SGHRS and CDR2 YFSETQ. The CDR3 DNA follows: TGCGCCAGCAGCTTTGGGCAGCCAGGGGACATTCAGTACTTC. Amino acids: CASSFGQPGDIQYF.

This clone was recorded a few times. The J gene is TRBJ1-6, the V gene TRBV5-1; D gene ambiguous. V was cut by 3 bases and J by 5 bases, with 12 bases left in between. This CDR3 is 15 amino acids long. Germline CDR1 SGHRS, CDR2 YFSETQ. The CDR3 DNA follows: TGCGCCAGCAGCTCGGGGAGACCGGATAATTCACCCCTCCACTTT. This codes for CASSSGRPDNSPLHF.

CDR3 DNA sequence: TGCAGCGCCATACGGGACAGGGGTTCCTACGAGCAGTACTTC. Encoded protein: CSAIRDRGSYEQYF. The genes are TRBV29-1 and TRBJ2-7, with TRBD1 identical over 10 bases. V trimming: 7 bases; J trimming: 1 base; junction bases outside the gene matches: 7. Per germline, CDR1 SQVTM and CDR2 ANQGSEA. This CDR3 contains 14 residues.

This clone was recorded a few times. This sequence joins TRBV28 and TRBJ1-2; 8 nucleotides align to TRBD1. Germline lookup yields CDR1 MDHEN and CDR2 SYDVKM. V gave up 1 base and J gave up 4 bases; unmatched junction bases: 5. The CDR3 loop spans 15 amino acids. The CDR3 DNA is TGTGCCAGCAGTTTATTCCCCAGGGGGCCCTATGGCTACACCTTC. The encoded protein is CASSLFPRGPYGYTF.

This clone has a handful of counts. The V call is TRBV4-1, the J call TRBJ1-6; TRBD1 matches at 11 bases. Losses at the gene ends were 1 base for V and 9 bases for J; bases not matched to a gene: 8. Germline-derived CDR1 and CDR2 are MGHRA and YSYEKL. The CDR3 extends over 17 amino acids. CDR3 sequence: CASSQGWGQGVSSPLHF. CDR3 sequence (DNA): TGCGCCAGCAGCCAAGGTTGGGGACAGGGGGTCAGTTCACCCCTCCACTTT.

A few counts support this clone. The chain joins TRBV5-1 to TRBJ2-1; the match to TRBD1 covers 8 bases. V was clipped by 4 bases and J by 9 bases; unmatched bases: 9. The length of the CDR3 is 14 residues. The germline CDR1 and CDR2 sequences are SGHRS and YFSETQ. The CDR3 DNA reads TGCGCCAGCAGCCCGAGACAGGGGTTTAGTGAGCAGTTCTTC. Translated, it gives CASSPRQGFSEQFF.

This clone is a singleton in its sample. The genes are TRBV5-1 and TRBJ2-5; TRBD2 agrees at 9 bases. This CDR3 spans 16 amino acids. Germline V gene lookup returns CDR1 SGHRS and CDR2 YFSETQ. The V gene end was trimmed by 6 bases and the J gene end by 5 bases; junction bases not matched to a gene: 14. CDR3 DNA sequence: TGCGCCAGCACTGGGACTAGCTGGTCGTCAGGGGAGACCCAGTACTTC. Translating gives CASTGTSWSSGETQYF.

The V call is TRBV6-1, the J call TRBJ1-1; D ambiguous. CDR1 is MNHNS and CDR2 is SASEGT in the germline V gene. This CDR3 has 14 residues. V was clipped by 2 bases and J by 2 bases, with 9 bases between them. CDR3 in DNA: TGTGCCAGCAGTGAATTGGGCAGTAACACTGAAGCTTTCTTT. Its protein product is CASSELGSNTEAFF.

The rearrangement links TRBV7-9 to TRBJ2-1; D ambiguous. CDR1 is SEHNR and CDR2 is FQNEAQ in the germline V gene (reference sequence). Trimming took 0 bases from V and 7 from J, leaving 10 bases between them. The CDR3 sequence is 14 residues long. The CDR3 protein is CASSLAPGVNEQFF. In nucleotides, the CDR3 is TGTGCCAGCAGCTTAGCCCCCGGTGTTAATGAGCAGTTCTTC.

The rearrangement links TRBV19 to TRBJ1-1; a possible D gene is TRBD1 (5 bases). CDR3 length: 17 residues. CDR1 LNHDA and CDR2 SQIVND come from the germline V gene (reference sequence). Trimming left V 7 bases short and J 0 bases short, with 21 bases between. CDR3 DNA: TGTGCCAGTAAACCGTTCGGTACAGGAGGGATGAACACTGAAGCTTTCTTT. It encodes CASKPFGTGGMNTEAFF.

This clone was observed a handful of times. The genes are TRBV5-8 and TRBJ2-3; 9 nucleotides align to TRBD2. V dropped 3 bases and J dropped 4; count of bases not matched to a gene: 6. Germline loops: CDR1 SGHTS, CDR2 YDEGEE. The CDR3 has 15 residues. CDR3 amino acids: CASSWRGGQADTQYF. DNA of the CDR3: TGTGCCAGCAGCTGGCGGGGGGGCCAAGCAGATACGCAGTATTTT.

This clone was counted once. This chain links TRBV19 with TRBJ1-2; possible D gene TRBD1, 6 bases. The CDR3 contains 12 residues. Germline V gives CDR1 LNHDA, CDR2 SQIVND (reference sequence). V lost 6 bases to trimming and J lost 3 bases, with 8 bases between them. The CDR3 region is CASSRGYYGYTF. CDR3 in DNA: TGTGCCAGTAGCAGGGGCTACTATGGCTACACCTTC.

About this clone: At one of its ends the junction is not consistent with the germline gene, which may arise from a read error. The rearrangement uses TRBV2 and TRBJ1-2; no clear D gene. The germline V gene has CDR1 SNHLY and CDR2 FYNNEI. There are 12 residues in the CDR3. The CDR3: CASSDSIHYRSF. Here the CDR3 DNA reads TGTGCCAGCAGTGATAGCATCCATTATAGATCCTTC.

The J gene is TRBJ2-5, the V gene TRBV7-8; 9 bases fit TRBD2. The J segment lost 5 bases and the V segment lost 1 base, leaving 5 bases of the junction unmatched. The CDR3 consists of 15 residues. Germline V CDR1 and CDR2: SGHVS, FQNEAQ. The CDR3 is CASSLVAGGWETQYF. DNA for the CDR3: TGTGCCAGCAGCTTAGTTGCGGGAGGGTGGGAGACCCAGTACTTC.

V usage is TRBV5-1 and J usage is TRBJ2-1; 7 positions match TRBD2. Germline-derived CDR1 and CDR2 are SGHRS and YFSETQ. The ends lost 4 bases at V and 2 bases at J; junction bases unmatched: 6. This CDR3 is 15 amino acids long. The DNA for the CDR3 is TGCGCCAGCAGCGGGGGGGACGGCGCCTACAATGAGCAGTTCTTC. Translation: CASSGGDGAYNEQFF.

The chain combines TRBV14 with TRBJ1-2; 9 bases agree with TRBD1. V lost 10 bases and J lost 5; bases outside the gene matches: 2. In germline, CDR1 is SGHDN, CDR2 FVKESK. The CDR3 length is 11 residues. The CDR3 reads CAIGTGYGYTF. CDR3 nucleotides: TGTGCCATCGGGACAGGGTATGGCTACACCTTC.

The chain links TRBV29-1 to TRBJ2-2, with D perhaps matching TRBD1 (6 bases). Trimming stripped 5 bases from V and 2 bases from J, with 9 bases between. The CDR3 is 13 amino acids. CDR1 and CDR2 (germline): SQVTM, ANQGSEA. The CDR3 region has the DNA TGCAGCGTTCAGGGGCCCAACACCGGGGAGCTGTTTTTT. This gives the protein CSVQGPNTGELFF.

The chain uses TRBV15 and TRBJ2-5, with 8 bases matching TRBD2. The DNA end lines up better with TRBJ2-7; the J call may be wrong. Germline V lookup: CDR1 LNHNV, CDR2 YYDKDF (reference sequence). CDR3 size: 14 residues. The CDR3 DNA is TGTGCCACCAGCAGGCGGGAGGAAACCTACGAGCAGTACTTC. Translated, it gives CATSRREETYEQYF.

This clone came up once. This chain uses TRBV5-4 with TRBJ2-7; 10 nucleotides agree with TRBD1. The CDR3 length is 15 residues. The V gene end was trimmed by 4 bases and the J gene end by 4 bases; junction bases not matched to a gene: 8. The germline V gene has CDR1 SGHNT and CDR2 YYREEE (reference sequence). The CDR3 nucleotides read TGTGCCAGCAGCCTACAGACAGGGGGCGGGTACGAGCAGTACTTC. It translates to CASSLQTGGGYEQYF. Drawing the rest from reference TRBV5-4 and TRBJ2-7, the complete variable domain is ETGVTQSPTHLIKTRGQQVTLRCSSQSGHNTVSWYQQALGQGPQFIFQYYREEENGRGNFPPRFSGLQFPNYSSELNVNALELDDSALYLCASSLQTGGGYEQYFGPGTRLTVT.

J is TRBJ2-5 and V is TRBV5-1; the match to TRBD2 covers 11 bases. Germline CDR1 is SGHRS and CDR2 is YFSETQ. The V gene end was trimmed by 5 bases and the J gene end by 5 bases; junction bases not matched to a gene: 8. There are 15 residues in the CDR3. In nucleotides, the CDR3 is TGCGCCAGCAGTTCCGGGACTAGCGGAAGGGAGACCCAGTACTTC. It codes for CASSSGTSGRETQYF.

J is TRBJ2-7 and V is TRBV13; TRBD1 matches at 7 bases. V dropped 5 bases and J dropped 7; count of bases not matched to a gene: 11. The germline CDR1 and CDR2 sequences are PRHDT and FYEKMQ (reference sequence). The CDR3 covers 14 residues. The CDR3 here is CASSTRQGSREQYF. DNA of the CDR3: TGTGCCAGCAGCACCCGACAGGGCTCGAGGGAGCAGTACTTC.

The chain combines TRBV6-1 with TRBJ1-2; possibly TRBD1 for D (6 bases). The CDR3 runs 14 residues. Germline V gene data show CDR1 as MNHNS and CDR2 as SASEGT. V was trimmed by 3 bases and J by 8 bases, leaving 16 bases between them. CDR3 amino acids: CASSDGLGGRGYTF. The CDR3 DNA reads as TGTGCCAGCAGTGATGGTTTGGGGGGGCGAGGCTACACCTTC.

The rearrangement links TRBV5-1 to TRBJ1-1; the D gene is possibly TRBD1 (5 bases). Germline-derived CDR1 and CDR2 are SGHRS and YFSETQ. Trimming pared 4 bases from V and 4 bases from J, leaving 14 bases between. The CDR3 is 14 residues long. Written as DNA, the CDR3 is TGCGCCAGCAGCGGATTTGGGGCCAGCACTGAAGCTTTCTTT. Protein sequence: CASSGFGASTEAFF.

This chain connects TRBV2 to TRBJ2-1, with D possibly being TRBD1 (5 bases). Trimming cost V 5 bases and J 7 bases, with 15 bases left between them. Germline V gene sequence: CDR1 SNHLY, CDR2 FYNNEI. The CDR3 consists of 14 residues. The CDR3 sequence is CASSPIGATNEQFF. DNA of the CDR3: TGTGCCAGCAGTCCGATAGGGGCCACGAATGAGCAGTTCTTC.

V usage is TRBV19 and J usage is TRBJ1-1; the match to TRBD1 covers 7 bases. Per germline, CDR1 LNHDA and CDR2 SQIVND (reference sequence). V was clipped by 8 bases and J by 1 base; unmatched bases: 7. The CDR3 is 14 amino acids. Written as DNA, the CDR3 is TGTGCCAGTGGAGGGGGCAATTGGAACACTGAAGCTTTCTTT. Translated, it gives CASGGGNWNTEAFF.